The clone carrying this T cell receptor beta chain turned up a few times. The antigen is unknown. The iRepertoire nested amplicon-rescue multiplex PCR amplified TCR alpha and beta CDR3s from RNA. For one-step reverse transcription and amplification, roughly 85-450 ng of tissue mRNA or PBMC total RNA was used. TCRdb itself ran the multiplex PCR reads through MiXCR, one entry per CDR3 protein. This table holds over 130,000 distinct CDR3 sequences, roughly two fifths found once. This specimen comes from a study of glioma-infiltrating T cells. Notes on the study in general: Only very few CDR3 sequences appeared in both tissue and blood.

The material sequenced was glioma tissue, nonneoplastic brain tissue, or PBMCs (not recorded which). This receptor was taken from a human donor with low-grade glioma or glioblastoma, undergoing nonglioma brain surgery, or in good health (not recorded which).

CDR3 sequence: CASSPGTASYNEQFF. DNA of the CDR3: TGTGCCAGCAGTCCTGGGACGGCCTCCTACAATGAGCAGTTCTTC. The chain uses TRBV27 and TRBJ2-1; D might be TRBD1 or TRBD2, each matching 5 bases. The CDR3 is 15 amino acids. V was cut by 5 bases and J by 0 bases, with 11 bases left in between. The germline CDR1 and CDR2 sequences are MNHEY and SMNVEV (reference sequence).